This T cell receptor beta chain was identified in a study of OX40 agonist ivuxolimab in advanced cancers. Looking at the study overall: While on treatment, patients had intravenous ivuxolimab at 0.01 to 10 mg/kg every 2 weeks.

Autoimmune disease history or systemic immunosuppression was exclusionary. The CDR3 is 13 amino acids. Germline V gene sequence: CDR1 SQVTM, CDR2 ANQGSEA. Trimming pared 6 bases from V and 6 bases from J, leaving 17 bases between. Sequencing used immunoSEQ multiplex PCR; TCRdb keeps in-frame clones, though not all of them. The sample lists about 84,000 clones; roughly 87% were seen once. The V gene is TRBV29-1, the J gene TRBJ1-2, with D perhaps TRBD1 (5 bases). The sequence was collected from an adult with an advanced solid tumor such as melanoma, head and neck, liver or kidney cancer. The sequencing here drew on CD4+ or CD8+ T cells sorted from blood, taken in a trial of the OX40 agonist ivuxolimab. This CDR3 reads CSVGIGRGDGYTF. CDR3 DNA: TGCAGCGTGGGAATCGGGAGAGGGGATGGCTACACCTTC.